The rows below give T cell receptor beta chains drawn from one sample of a study of CD8+CD57+ T cells in acquired aplastic anemia. In TCRdb, the reads were re-called with MiXCR into one record per CDR3 protein. The table records some 290,000 distinct CDR3 sequences, 55% to 65% of them present only once. The specimen was sorted CD4+, CD8+, or CD8+CD57+ T cells (not recorded which) from PBMCs. Source of these receptors: a human donor with severe aplastic anemia or a healthy control (not recorded which). Each CDR3 is given with its conserved first and last residue. Each record gives: clone size, J gene, V gene, D gene, CDR3 protein, CDR3 DNA. A D gene is named only where the DNA matches it firmly. Rows give clone size only sometimes, using once, few, many, or a class for an expanded clone.

. TRBJ1-1 TRBV6-1 . CASSSRTARNTEAFF TGTGCCAGCAGTTCCCGGACCGCGAGGAACACTGAAGCTTTCTTT
. TRBJ2-7 TRBV20-1 TRBD2 CSALSGRADEQYF TGCAGTGCTCTTAGCGGGAGGGCCGACGAGCAGTACTTC
many TRBJ1-1 TRBV20-1 TRBD1 CSVRTGRNTEAFF TGCAGTGTTAGGACAGGGAGGAACACTGAAGCTTTCTTT
once TRBJ2-7 TRBV7-6 TRBD2 CASSVDTSGGYYEQYF TGTGCCAGCAGCGTAGACACTAGCGGGGGCTACTACGAGCAGTACTTC
many TRBJ2-5 TRBV2 . CATNSEGQETQYF TGTGCCACCAACTCAGAGGGACAAGAGACCCAGTACTTC
. TRBJ2-2 TRBV7-3 . CASSTRIAGELFF TGTGCCAGCAGCACCAGAATTGCCGGGGAGCTGTTTTTT
once TRBJ1-3 TRBV20-1 TRBD1 CSARGQGDGNTIYF TGCAGTGCTAGAGGCCAGGGGGATGGAAACACCATATATTTT
many TRBJ1-1 TRBV20-1 TRBD1 CSASRDRDTEAFF TGCAGTGCTAGCCGGGACAGAGACACTGAAGCTTTCTTT
. TRBJ2-3 TRBV20-1 TRBD2 CSARGSLAGGPPDTQYF TGCAGTGCTAGAGGCTCTCTAGCGGGAGGGCCCCCAGATACGCAGTATTTT
. TRBJ2-5 TRBV2 . CASSGANQETQYF TGTGCCAGCAGTGGGGCGAACCAAGAGACCCAGTACTTC
many TRBJ1-2 TRBV7-2 . CASSLAGEGYYGYTF TGTGCCAGCAGCTTAGCTGGCGAGGGCTACTATGGCTACACCTTC
. TRBJ1-1 TRBV19 . CASSIGGRDTEAFF TGTGCCAGTAGTATAGGAGGTAGGGACACTGAAGCTTTCTTT
. TRBJ2-3 TRBV7-9 TRBD2 CASSLAFSGTFTDTQYF TGTGCCAGCAGCTTAGCTTTTAGCGGGACCTTCACAGATACGCAGTATTTT
once TRBJ1-5 TRBV2 TRBD1 CASSEEGQDNQPQHF TGTGCCAGCAGTGAGGAGGGACAGGACAATCAGCCCCAGCATTTT
many TRBJ2-7 TRBV15 . CATISEQYF TGTGCCACTATTAGCGAGCAGTACTTC
. TRBJ2-2 TRBV7-6 . CASSLDTGAYTGELFF TGTGCCAGCAGCTTAGATACGGGGGCCTACACCGGGGAGCTGTTTTTT
. TRBJ2-5 TRBV7-6 TRBD2 CASSLSLAGTETQYF TGTGCCAGCAGCTTATCGCTAGCGGGGACAGAGACCCAGTACTTC
. TRBJ1-5 TRBV7-6 . CASSPISGTSGGVEYF TGTGCCAGCAGCCCGATTTCCGGGACTAGCGGGGGGGTGGAGTATTTT
. TRBJ2-7 TRBV4-3 . CASSQKEGLYEQYF TGCGCCAGCAGCCAAAAGGAGGGGCTCTACGAGCAGTACTTC
once TRBJ2-5 TRBV25-1 TRBD2 CASRRTSGGARETQYF TGTGCCAGCAGGAGGACTAGCGGGGGGGCCCGAGAGACCCAGTACTTC
. TRBJ2-5 TRBV7-2 TRBD1 CASSLSRTGYETQYF TGTGCCAGCAGCTTATCTCGGACAGGGTACGAGACCCAGTACTTC
. TRBJ1-3 TRBV7-6 . CASSLERTSGNTIYF TGTGCCAGCAGTCTCGAACGGACAAGTGGAAACACCATATATTTT
. TRBJ1-2 TRBV19 . CASSSGNYGYTF TGTGCCAGTAGCTCGGGGAATTATGGCTACACCTTC
many TRBJ1-3 TRBV9 . CASSVDLLAGNTIYF TGTGCCAGCAGCGTAGATCTGTTGGCTGGAAACACCATATATTTT
. TRBJ2-7 TRBV9 . CASSSWAGTDSYEQYF TGTGCCAGCAGCTCTTGGGCAGGGACGGACTCCTACGAGCAGTACTTC
few TRBJ1-1 TRBV4-2 . CASSQVSSAEAFF TGTGCCAGCAGCCAAGTGTCGTCGGCTGAAGCTTTCTTT
many TRBJ2-3 TRBV13 TRBD2 CASSYGLAGLSSTDTQYF TGTGCCAGCAGCTACGGACTAGCGGGGTTGTCTAGCACAGATACGCAGTATTTT
. TRBJ1-6 TRBV7-4 TRBD1 CASRGQGLSPLHF TGTGCCAGCAGGGGACAGGGTTTATCACCCCTCCACTTT
. TRBJ2-5 TRBV10-3 TRBD1 CAIRDREQTQYF TGTGCCATCCGGGACAGGGAACAGACCCAGTACTTC
. TRBJ2-5 TRBV7-6 TRBD2 CASSPLAGATRSKTQYF TGTGCCAGCAGCCCCTTAGCGGGGGCCACCAGGTCGAAGACCCAGTACTTC
. TRBJ2-1 TRBV7-9 TRBD2 CASSYGGRGSYNEQFF TGTGCCAGCAGCTACGGCGGGAGAGGCTCCTACAATGAGCAGTTCTTC
many TRBJ2-7 TRBV3-1 TRBD1 CASSLPGQGASEQYF TGTGCCAGCAGCTTGCCGGGACAGGGGGCAAGCGAGCAGTACTTC
. TRBJ2-2 TRBV15 . CATAINTASGELFF TGTGCCACCGCAATCAACACAGCGTCCGGGGAGCTGTTTTTT
. TRBJ1-3 TRBV29-1 . CSVRRYSGNTIYF TGCAGCGTTCGGCGGTACTCTGGAAACACCATATATTTT
few TRBJ2-5 TRBV7-7 . CASAADQETQYF TGTGCTAGCGCAGCGGACCAAGAGACCCAGTACTTC
once TRBJ2-3 TRBV19 . CASSIRDPDTQYF TGTGCCAGTAGTATCCGGGACCCAGATACGCAGTATTTT
. TRBJ1-2 TRBV7-9 . CASSFSPSDGYTF TGTGCCAGCAGCTTTAGCCCAAGCGATGGCTACACCTTC
. TRBJ2-7 TRBV5-1 TRBD2 CASSLSYGGGNEQYF TGCGCCAGCAGCCTTAGCTACGGGGGGGGAAACGAGCAGTACTTC
many TRBJ1-5 TRBV5-1 . CASSWGEWGQPQHF TGCGCCAGCAGCTGGGGGGAGTGGGGTCAGCCCCAGCATTTT
. TRBJ2-3 TRBV7-9 . CASSPGGADTQYF TGCGCCAGCAGCCCCGGGGGCGCAGATACGCAGTATTTT
. TRBJ1-2 TRBV11-1 . CASSTRAGRGYPF TGTGCCAGCAGCACACGGGCCGGGAGAGGCTACCCCTTT
. TRBJ1-1 TRBV29-1 TRBD1 CSVTRTGDTEAFF TGCAGCGTTACCCGGACAGGAGACACTGAAGCTTTCTTT
. TRBJ2-7 TRBV12-5 TRBD1 CASGPDRGRSEQYF TGTGCTAGTGGTCCGGACAGGGGGCGGTCAGAGCAGTACTTC
. TRBJ1-4 TRBV10-3 TRBD1 CAISDMGQRNEKLFF TGTGCCATCAGTGATATGGGACAGAGAAATGAAAAACTGTTTTTT
. TRBJ2-5 TRBV20-1 . CSARDMHNGTQYF TGCAGTGCTAGAGATATGCACAATGGGACCCAGTACTTC
many TRBJ2-7 TRBV2 . CASTPDLGSYEQYF TGTGCCAGCACCCCCGATCTGGGATCCTACGAGCAGTACTTC
once TRBJ1-4 TRBV29-1 . CSVAGCEKLFF TGCAGCGTAGCGGGGTGTGAAAAACTGTTTTTT
. TRBJ1-5 TRBV5-1 . CASSLGGQGGQPQHF TGCGCCAGCAGCCTCGGGGGGCAGGGCGGTCAGCCCCAGCATTTT
. TRBJ2-7 TRBV7-8 TRBD1 CASTKGLGQSSYEQYF TGTGCCAGCACCAAGGGGCTGGGACAGAGCTCCTACGAGCAGTACTTC